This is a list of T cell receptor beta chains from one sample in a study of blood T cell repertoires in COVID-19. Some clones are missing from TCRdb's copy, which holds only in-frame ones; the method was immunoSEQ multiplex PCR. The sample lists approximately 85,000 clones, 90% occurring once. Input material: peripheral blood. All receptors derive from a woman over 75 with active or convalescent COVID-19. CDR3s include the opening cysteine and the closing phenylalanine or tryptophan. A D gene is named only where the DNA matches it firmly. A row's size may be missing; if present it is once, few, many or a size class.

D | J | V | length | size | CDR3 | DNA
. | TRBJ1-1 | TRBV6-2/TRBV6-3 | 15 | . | CASSYRDRMTTEAFF | TGTGCCAGCAGTTACCGCGACAGGATGACGACTGAAGCTTTCTTT
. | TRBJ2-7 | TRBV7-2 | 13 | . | CASSLRGSYEQYF | TGTGCCAGCAGCTTAAGGGGCTCCTACGAGCAGTACTTC
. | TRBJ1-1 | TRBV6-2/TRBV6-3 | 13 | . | CASSHPRATEAFF | TGTGCCAGCAGCCACCCCAGGGCCACTGAAGCTTTCTTT
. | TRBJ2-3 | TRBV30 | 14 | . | CAWMETASTDTQYF | TGTGCCTGGATGGAGACGGCCAGCACAGATACGCAGTATTTT
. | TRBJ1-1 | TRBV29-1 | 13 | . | CSVRSGANTEAFF | TGCAGCGTTCGGTCTGGGGCAAACACTGAAGCTTTCTTT
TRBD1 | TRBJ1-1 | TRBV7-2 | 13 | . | CASSTNRGTEAFF | TGTGCCAGCAGCACCAACAGGGGGACTGAAGCTTTCTTT
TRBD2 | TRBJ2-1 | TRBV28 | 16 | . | CASSLRLAGGRYEQFF | TGTGCCAGCAGTTTAAGGCTAGCGGGGGGGAGGTATGAGCAGTTCTTC
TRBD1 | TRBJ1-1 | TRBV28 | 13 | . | CASSRGQVLQAFF | TGTGCCAGCAGTCGGGGACAGGTCTTGCAGGCTTTCTTT
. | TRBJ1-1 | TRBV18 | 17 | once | CASSPARAPKGDTEAFF | TGTGCCAGCTCACCGGCCCGGGCCCCGAAGGGGGACACTGAAGCTTTCTTT
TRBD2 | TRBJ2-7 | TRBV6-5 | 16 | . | CASSYSSGLAGGEQYF | TGTGCCAGCAGTTACTCATCTGGTCTGGCGGGAGGGGAGCAGTACTTC
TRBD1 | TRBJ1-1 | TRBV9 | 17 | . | CASSVSITGEENTEAFF | TGTGCCAGCAGCGTATCCATAACAGGGGAGGAGAACACTGAAGCTTTCTTT
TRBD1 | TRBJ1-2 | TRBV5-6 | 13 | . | CASSPGQGDGYTF | TGTGCCAGCAGCCCCGGACAGGGAGATGGCTACACCTTC
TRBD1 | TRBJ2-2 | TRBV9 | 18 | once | CASSPTQGQGLNTGELFF | TGTGCCAGCAGCCCGACCCAAGGACAGGGGCTAAACACCGGGGAGCTGTTTTTT